Described below is a single TCR beta chain sequence and its context. The sample comes from a study of long-term antiretroviral therapy in people with HIV. Run at survey level, the immunoSEQ assay was version v3.0. Only in-frame clones appear in the TCRdb table, and some are missing; sequencing was by immunoSEQ multiplex PCR. The repertoire consists of 25,000 to 35,000 clones, with more than 85% occurring once and the leading ten covering about 4.4%. This sequence was found in a man aged 18 to 29 with HIV. Sequencing used unsorted PBMCs, obtained 3.1 years after starting antiretroviral therapy.

CDR3 DNA: TGTGCCAGCAGCCCGACAGGGACCTTAGACAATGAGCAGTTCTTC. Its translation is CASSPTGTLDNEQFF. The chain combines TRBV5-6 with TRBJ2-1; 7 nucleotides align to TRBD1. Losses at the gene ends were 4 bases for V and 5 bases for J; bases not matched to a gene: 9. This CDR3 has 15 amino acids. Germline V gives CDR1 SGHDT, CDR2 YYEEEE.